This T cell receptor (beta chain) was observed in a study of blood T cells in healthy people across ages. Using a J-beta primer mix together with a sample-barcoded 5' primer, a second PCR was run for roughly 6 to 12 cycles. TCRdb independently ran MiXCR on the 5' RACE reads; one entry per CDR3 protein. The data show roughly 800,000 distinct CDR3 sequences, roughly 25% seen once. CDR3 size: 12 residues. The ends were cut back, 2 bases at V and 5 bases at J, with 6 bases in the middle. CDR1 MNHEY and CDR2 SVGEGT come from the germline V gene. Per sample, at least 6 micrograms of total RNA were extracted. This clonotype was observed at least ten times. The sample was also reused in another study, on T cells of mothers and their children. According to that study: The analysis detected no persistent microchimeric T cell clones.

Input material: blood. The sequence came from a boy younger than 18 in good health. The V gene is TRBV6-2 or TRBV6-3, the J gene TRBJ2-5; D not resolved. In DNA form, the CDR3 reads TGTGCCAGCAGTTACGGCCGGGAGACCCAGTACTTC. Protein: CASSYGRETQYF.